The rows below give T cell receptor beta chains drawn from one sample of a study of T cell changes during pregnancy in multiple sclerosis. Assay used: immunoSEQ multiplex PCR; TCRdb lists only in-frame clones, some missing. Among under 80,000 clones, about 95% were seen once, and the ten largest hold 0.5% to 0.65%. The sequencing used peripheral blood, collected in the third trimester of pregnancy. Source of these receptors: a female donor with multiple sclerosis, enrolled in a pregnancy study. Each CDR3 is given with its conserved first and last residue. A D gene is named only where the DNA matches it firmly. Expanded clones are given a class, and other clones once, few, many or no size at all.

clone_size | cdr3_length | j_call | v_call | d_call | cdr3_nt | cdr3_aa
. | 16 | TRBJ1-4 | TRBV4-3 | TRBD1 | TGCGCCAGCAGCCGACAGGGGGCTTCAACTAATGAAAAACTGTTTTTT | CASSRQGASTNEKLFF
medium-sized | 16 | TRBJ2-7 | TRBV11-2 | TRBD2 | TGTGCCAGCAGCTTCACTAGCGGGGGGGTACCCTACGAGCAGTACTTC | CASSFTSGGVPYEQYF
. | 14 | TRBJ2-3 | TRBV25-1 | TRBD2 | TGTGCCAGCAGTGATAGCGGGGGGGCAGATACGCAGTATTTT | CASSDSGGADTQYF
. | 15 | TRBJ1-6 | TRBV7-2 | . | TGTGCCAGCAGCTTTGGGGGGAGGGGGAATTCACCCCTCCACTTT | CASSFGGRGNSPLHF
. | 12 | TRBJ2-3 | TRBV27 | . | TGTGCCAGCAGTTCCTACACAGATACGCAGTATTTT | CASSSYTDTQYF
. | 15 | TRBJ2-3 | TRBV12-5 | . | TGTGCTAGTGGCCAAGGGGTTCATAGCACAGATACGCAGTATTTT | CASGQGVHSTDTQYF
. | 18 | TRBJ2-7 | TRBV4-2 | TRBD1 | TGTGCCAGCAGCCCGTCCCGGGACAGGGTGGGTCTAGGCTACGAGCAGTACTTC | CASSPSRDRVGLGYEQYF
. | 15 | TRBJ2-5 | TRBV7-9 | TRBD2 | TGTGCCAGCAGCTTAGAACTAGCGATGGGGGAGACCCAGTACTTC | CASSLELAMGETQYF
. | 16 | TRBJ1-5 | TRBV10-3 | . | TGTGCCATCAGTGAGTCGAAAGGGGGAGGCAATCAGCCCCAGCATTTT | CAISESKGGGNQPQHF
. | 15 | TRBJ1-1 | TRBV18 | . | TGTGCCAGCTCACCTCAGGCCTCGGGAATATCTGAAGCTTTCTTT | CASSPQASGISEAFF
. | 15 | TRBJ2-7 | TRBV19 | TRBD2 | TGTGCCAGTTCACCATATAGCGGGGGTGCCATCCTGCAGTACTTC | CASSPYSGGAILQYF
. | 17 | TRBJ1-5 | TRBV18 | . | TGTGCCAGCTCACCTCTCGGGGGGCCTCAGAGCAATCAGCCCCAGCATTTT | CASSPLGGPQSNQPQHF
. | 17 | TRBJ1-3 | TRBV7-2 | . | TGTGCCAGCAGCTTAGATCGGGCAGGGCGCTCTGGAAACACCATATATTTT | CASSLDRAGRSGNTIYF
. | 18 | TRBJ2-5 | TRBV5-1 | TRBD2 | TGCGCCAGCACCCTGGGACTAGCGGGGGCTTCGTACCAAGAGACCCAGTACTTC | CASTLGLAGASYQETQYF
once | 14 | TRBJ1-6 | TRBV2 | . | TGTGCCAGCAGTAAAGGATCATCGGATTCACCCCTCCACTTT | CASSKGSSDSPLHF
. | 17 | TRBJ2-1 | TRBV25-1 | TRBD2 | TGTGCCAGCAGTGACTTTAGCGGGGGGGCGCGTCACAATGAGCAGTTCTTC | CASSDFSGGARHNEQFF
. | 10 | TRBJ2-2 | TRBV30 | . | TGTGCCTGGACCGGCGGGCGGCTGTTTTTT | CAWTGGRLFF
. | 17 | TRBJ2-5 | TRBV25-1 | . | TGTGCTAGCAGTGAACCACCCTCGCGGGGCGTGGTGGAGACCCAGTACTTC | CASSEPPSRGVVETQYF
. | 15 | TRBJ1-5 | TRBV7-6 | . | TGTGCCAGCAGCTTTTCCGCAGATAGCAATCAGCCCCAGCATTTT | CASSFSADSNQPQHF
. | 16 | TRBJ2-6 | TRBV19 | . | TGTGCCAGTAGTATGGAAGGCGGTTCTGGGGCCAACGTCCTGACTTTC | CASSMEGGSGANVLTF
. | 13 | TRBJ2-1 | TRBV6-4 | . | TGTGCCAGCAGTTTGACAGTCTTCAATGAGCAGTTCTTC | CASSLTVFNEQFF
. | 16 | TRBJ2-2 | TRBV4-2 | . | TGTGCCAGCAGCCAAGGACTAGAGCAGACCACCGGGGAGCTGTTTTTT | CASSQGLEQTTGELFF